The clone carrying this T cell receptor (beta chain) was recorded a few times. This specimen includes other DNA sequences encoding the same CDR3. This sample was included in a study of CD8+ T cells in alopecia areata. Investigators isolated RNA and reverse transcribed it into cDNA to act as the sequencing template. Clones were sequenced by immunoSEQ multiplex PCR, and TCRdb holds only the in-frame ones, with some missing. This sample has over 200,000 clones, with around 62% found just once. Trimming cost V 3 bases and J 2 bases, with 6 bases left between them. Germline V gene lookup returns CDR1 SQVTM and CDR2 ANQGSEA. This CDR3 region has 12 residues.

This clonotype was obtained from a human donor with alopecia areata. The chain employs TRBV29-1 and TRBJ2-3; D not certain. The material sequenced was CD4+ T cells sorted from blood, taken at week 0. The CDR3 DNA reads TGCAGCGTTGAGGTCTCCACAGATACGCAGTATTTT. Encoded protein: CSVEVSTDTQYF.